The 8 T cell receptor beta chains reported below all come from one sample, sequenced in a study of T cell therapy after organ transplantation. Which antigens these TCRs recognize remains unknown. Generated by immunoSEQ multiplex PCR, the TCRdb table keeps only in-frame clones and is missing some. The table lists 15,000 or so clones, less than 90% of them singletons. Time point: 20-29 weeks after completion of therapy. The sample here was CD8+ T cells from blood, taken after autologous CMV-specific T cell therapy. These receptors were obtained from a human patient who had received a solid organ transplant and had CMV disease. Some T cells may originate from the graft donor.

V gene TRBV5-4 combines with J gene TRBJ1-1, with a tentative D call TRBD1 (5 bases). Per the germline V gene, CDR1 is SGHNT and CDR2 is YYREEE (reference sequence). Trimming took 2 bases from V and 8 from J, leaving 13 bases between them. The CDR3 is made up of 13 amino acids. The CDR3 region is CASSFEKGPEAFF. DNA of the CDR3: TGTGCCAGCAGCTTTGAGAAGGGGCCAGAAGCTTTCTTT. The whole variable domain, filled in from reference TRBV5-4 and TRBJ1-1, reads ETGVTQSPTHLIKTRGQQVTLRCSSQSGHNTVSWYQQALGQGPQFIFQYYREEENGRGNFPPRFSGLQFPNYSSELNVNALELDDSALYLCASSFEKGPEAFFGQGTRLTVV.

The V call is TRBV6-6, the J call TRBJ2-7, with D perhaps TRBD2 (5 bases). This CDR3 has 13 residues. Germline values: CDR1 MNHNY, CDR2 SVGAGI (reference sequence). Trimming stripped 6 bases from V and 2 bases from J, with 11 bases between. CDR3 in amino acids: CASSPREPYEQYF. The CDR3 nucleotides are TGTGCCAGCAGCCCCCGGGAACCCTACGAGCAGTACTTC.

This clone has just one count. The V and J genes are TRBV29-1 and TRBJ1-2; TRBD1 aligns across 7 bases. Germline CDR1 and CDR2: SQVTM and ANQGSEA. The CDR3 is 13 residues long. V was pared by 4 bases and J by 4 bases, with 6 bases of the junction left unmatched. The CDR3 protein is CSVVGTVSYGYTF. In nucleotides, the CDR3 is TGCAGCGTTGTTGGGACAGTCTCCTATGGCTACACCTTC.

The chain has TRBV15 and TRBJ2-2; D is unclear. Per the germline V gene, CDR1 is LNHNV and CDR2 is YYDKDF (reference sequence). The CDR3 extends over 15 amino acids. The V gene lost 3 bases and the J gene lost 1 base, with 9 bases spanning the gap. CDR3 coding DNA: TGTGCCACCAGCAGCGGCCGACTGAACACCGGGGAGCTGTTTTTT. The encoded protein is CATSSGRLNTGELFF.

The V and J genes are TRBV5-6 and TRBJ2-7; 7 nucleotides align to TRBD1. The V segment lost 2 bases and the J segment 1 base; nucleotides outside the gene matches: 6. The CDR3 extends over 15 amino acids. Per germline, CDR1 SGHDT and CDR2 YYEEEE. The CDR3 DNA is TGTGCCAGCAGCTTAGGGGACAGACCATCCTACGAGCAGTACTTC. Translating gives CASSLGDRPSYEQYF.

The V and J genes are TRBV15 and TRBJ2-7, with D perhaps TRBD1 or TRBD2 (5 bases each). This CDR3 has 15 amino acids. V was trimmed by 4 bases and J by 5 bases, leaving 18 bases between them. Per the germline V gene, CDR1 is LNHNV and CDR2 is YYDKDF (reference sequence). CDR3 protein: CATSIRRGERHEQYF. CDR3 DNA: TGTGCCACCAGCATCAGACGGGGCGAGAGGCACGAGCAGTACTTC.

This chain links TRBV4-1 with TRBJ1-1; D remains unclear. V shed 1 base and J shed 0 bases, with 3 bases lying between them. The CDR3 covers 13 residues. CDR1 and CDR2 (germline): MGHRA, YSYEKL. CDR3 amino acids: CASSQGVNTEAFF. The CDR3 DNA sequence: TGCGCCAGCAGCCAAGGGGTGAACACTGAAGCTTTCTTT.

The rearrangement uses TRBV7-2 and TRBJ2-2; tentatively, D is TRBD1 or TRBD2 (5 bases each). Germline CDR1 and CDR2: SGHTA and FQGNSA. The CDR3 extends over 17 amino acids. V was cut by 3 bases and J by 2 bases, with 16 bases left in between. In nucleotides, the CDR3 is TGTGCCAGCAGCTTTTCACCCGGGACGGTCAACACCGGGGAGCTGTTTTTT. Encoded protein: CASSFSPGTVNTGELFF.